Sequencing of this TCR beta chain was carried out in a study of blood T cell repertoires in COVID-19. On the study more broadly: The study drew acute and convalescent COVID-19 samples from the United States, Italy and Spain. In each case, the material was cDNA or gDNA derived from T cells, B-cell-depleted T cells, or PBMCs.

Per the germline V gene, CDR1 is LGHNA and CDR2 is YNFKEQ. The CDR3 extends over 14 amino acids. V lost 9 bases to trimming and J lost 3 bases; unmatched junction nucleotides: 9. In the original analysis: Reference gene primer amplification gave estimated nucleated cell counts. Profiling relied on immunoSEQ multiplex PCR, and the TCRdb table lists in-frame clones only, not all of them. V and J calls plus clone size are reproduced from that table; the DNA served to infer D and trimming. The data contain fewer than 350,000 clones, 81% of them seen just once; the ten biggest clones take up roughly 2.9%.

This sequence originates from an older woman with active or convalescent COVID-19. The sequenced material came from peripheral blood. The chain carries TRBV4-2 and TRBJ2-5; TRBD1 matches at 8 bases. This chain's CDR3 is CASRPGGAEETQYF. CDR3 coding DNA: TGTGCCAGTCGGCCAGGGGGCGCGGAAGAGACCCAGTACTTC.